This TCR beta chain was sequenced during a study of post-analysis software for immune sequencing data. In the study overall: Multiple sclerosis in the patients followed relapsing-remitting, secondary progressive and progressive-relapsing courses.

As to this clonotype: Its matching antigen is unknown.

Unique molecular identifiers were present in the TCR beta cDNA libraries. Once about 0.95 to 10 million T cells were used, roughly 0.5 million cDNA molecules resulted. TCRdb redid the calling of the PCR reads with MiXCR, one entry per CDR3 protein. The data show about 500,000 distinct CDR3 sequences, with over 35% seen just once and 9% to 13% held by the top ten. CDR1 and CDR2 (germline): SGDLS, YYNGEE. The CDR3 runs to 14 residues. V gave up 6 bases and J gave up 0 bases, with 12 bases separating them. Study-wide findings and caveats: Compared against controls, patients with multiple sclerosis displayed significantly lower normalized Chao1 diversity. By F measure, samples from a shared preparation batch strongly co-clustered. Patients showed TRBV5-6, TRBV5-1 and TRBV20-1 among four to six TRBV segments more frequent than in controls.

This receptor was taken from a girl aged 10 to 17 with multiple sclerosis. The sample taken for sequencing was blood. V is TRBV9 and J is TRBJ1-1; D perhaps matches TRBD1 (5 bases). The CDR3 here is CASIGGTMNTEAFF. The CDR3 nucleotides read TGTGCCAGCATAGGAGGGACCATGAACACTGAAGCTTTCTTT.